Included here is one T cell receptor beta chain sequence, with context. Sequencing used immunoSEQ multiplex PCR; TCRdb keeps in-frame clones, though not all of them. Of 97,000 or so clones detected, around 92% appear once; the ten largest clones hold around 4.4%. This entry comes from a study of blood T cell repertoires in COVID-19. There are 16 residues in the CDR3. Germline CDR1 and CDR2: SNHLY and FYNNEI. J lost 2 bases, V lost 3 bases, and 6 bases had no gene match. This receptor was taken from a young man with acute or convalescent COVID-19. The chain employs TRBV2 and TRBJ2-1; 8 bases fit TRBD2. The specimen sequenced was peripheral blood. CDR3 amino acids: CASSDPLAEAYNEQFF. CDR3 nucleotide sequence: TGTGCCAGCAGTGACCCACTAGCGGAGGCCTACAATGAGCAGTTCTTC.